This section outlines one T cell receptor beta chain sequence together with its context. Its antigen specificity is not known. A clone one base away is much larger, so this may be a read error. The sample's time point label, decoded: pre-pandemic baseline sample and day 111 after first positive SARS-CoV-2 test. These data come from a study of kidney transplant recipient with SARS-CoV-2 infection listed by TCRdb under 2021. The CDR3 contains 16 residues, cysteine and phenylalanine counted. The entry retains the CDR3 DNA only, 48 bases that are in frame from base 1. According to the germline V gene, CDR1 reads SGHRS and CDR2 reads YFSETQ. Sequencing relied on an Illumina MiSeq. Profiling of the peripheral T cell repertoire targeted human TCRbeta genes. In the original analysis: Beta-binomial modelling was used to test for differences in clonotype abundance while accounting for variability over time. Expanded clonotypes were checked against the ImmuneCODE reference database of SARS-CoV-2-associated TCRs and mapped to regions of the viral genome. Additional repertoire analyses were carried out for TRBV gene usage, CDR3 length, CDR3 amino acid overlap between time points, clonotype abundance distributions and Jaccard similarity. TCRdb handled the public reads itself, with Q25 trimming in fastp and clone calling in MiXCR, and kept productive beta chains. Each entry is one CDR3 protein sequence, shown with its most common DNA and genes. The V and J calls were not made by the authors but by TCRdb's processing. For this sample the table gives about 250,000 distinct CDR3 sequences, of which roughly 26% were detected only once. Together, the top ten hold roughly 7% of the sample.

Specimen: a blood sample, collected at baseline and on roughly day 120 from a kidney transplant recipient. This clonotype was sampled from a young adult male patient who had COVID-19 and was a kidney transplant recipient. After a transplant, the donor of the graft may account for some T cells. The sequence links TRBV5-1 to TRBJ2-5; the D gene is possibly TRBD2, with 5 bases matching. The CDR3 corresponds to CTSSLVGGGTQETQYF. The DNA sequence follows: TGCACCAGCAGCTTGGTAGGTGGAGGTACCCAAGAGACCCAGTACTTC. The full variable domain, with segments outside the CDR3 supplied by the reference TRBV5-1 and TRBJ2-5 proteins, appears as KAGVTQTPRYLIKTRGQQVTLSCSPISGHRSVSWYQQTPGQGLQFLFEYFSETQRNKGNFPGRFSGRQFSNSRSEMNVSTLELGDSALYLCTSSLVGGGTQETQYFGPGTRLLVL.